This T cell receptor (beta chain) came from a study of blood T cell repertoires in COVID-19. In the source study's methods: Estimation of nucleated cell counts relied on the amplification of reference gene primers. Data came from immunoSEQ multiplex PCR; TCRdb stores just in-frame clones and leaves some out. V and J calls and clone size follow that table, whereas D and trimming were derived from the DNA. This table holds 250,000 or so clones, about nine tenths found once. CDR3 length: 16 amino acids. This TCR came from a woman aged 40 to 50 who had recovered from COVID-19. Sample: peripheral blood. This chain links TRBV21-1 with TRBJ2-7; the table names TRBD1, a call not compared with the DNA. TRBV21-1 is flagged as a pseudogene. The CDR3: CASSPQRDRGTYEQYF. DNA of the CDR3: TGTGCCAGCAGCCCACAAAGGGACAGGGGGACCTACGAGCAGTACTTC.